This is a list of T cell receptor beta chains from one sample in a study of regulatory T cells in long-lasting Graves disease. TCRdb used MiXCR to reprocess the multiplex PCR reads, holding one entry per CDR3 protein. Of some 200,000 distinct CDR3 sequences detected, roughly 20% appear once; the ten largest clones hold roughly 10%. These sequences were also reported in another study, on T cells in Graves' hyperthyroidism and ophthalmopathy.

The material sequenced was peripheral blood mononuclear cells (PBMCs), taken at new diagnosis, from a patient treated with antithyroid drugs. These receptors all stem from a woman aged 25 to 39 with Graves disease. Each CDR3 is given with its conserved first and last residue. A D gene is named only where the DNA matches it firmly. Expanded clones get a size class; other rows say once, few or many, or leave the size out.

j_call: TRBJ2-1; clone_size: many; v_call: TRBV2; d_call: TRBD2; cdr3_aa: CASSLAGGPYNEQFF; cdr3_nt: TGTGCCAGCAGTCTCGCGGGAGGGCCGTACAATGAGCAGTTCTTC
j_call: TRBJ1-5; clone_size: many; v_call: TRBV6-1; d_call: -; cdr3_aa: CASTRGFDQPQHF; cdr3_nt: TGTGCCAGCACCAGGGGTTTCGATCAGCCCCAGCATTTT
j_call: TRBJ2-7; clone_size: once; v_call: TRBV28; d_call: -; cdr3_aa: CASSPSTADSYEQYF; cdr3_nt: TGTGCCAGCAGTCCCTCGACAGCGGACTCCTACGAGCAGTACTTC
j_call: TRBJ2-1; clone_size: few; v_call: TRBV7-2; d_call: -; cdr3_aa: CASSLAVPTQNEQFF; cdr3_nt: TGTGCCAGCAGTTTAGCGGTTCCCACTCAGAATGAGCAGTTCTTC
j_call: TRBJ1-4; clone_size: -; v_call: TRBV12-3/TRBV12-4; d_call: -; cdr3_aa: CASRPGGAGNEKLFF; cdr3_nt: TGTGCCAGCAGACCTGGGGGGGCGGGTAATGAAAAACTGTTTTTT
j_call: TRBJ2-3; clone_size: many; v_call: TRBV7-2; d_call: TRBD2; cdr3_aa: CASSLQAGSTDTQYF; cdr3_nt: TGTGCCAGCAGCCTCCAAGCGGGGAGCACAGATACGCAGTATTTT
j_call: TRBJ1-4; clone_size: -; v_call: TRBV7-9; d_call: -; cdr3_aa: CASSLAGPTNEKLFF; cdr3_nt: TGTGCCAGCAGCTTAGCCGGACCAACTAATGAAAAACTGTTTTTT
j_call: TRBJ2-7; clone_size: many; v_call: TRBV20-1; d_call: -; cdr3_aa: CSARGGGYEQYF; cdr3_nt: TGCAGTGCTAGGGGGGGCGGCTACGAGCAGTACTTC
j_call: TRBJ1-1; clone_size: many; v_call: TRBV7-9; d_call: -; cdr3_aa: CASSPDPRKNTEAFF; cdr3_nt: TGTGCCAGCAGCCCGGACCCCAGGAAGAACACTGAAGCTTTCTTT
j_call: TRBJ2-2; clone_size: many; v_call: TRBV2; d_call: -; cdr3_aa: CAAGGGNTGELFF; cdr3_nt: TGTGCCGCAGGGGGAGGGAACACCGGGGAGCTGTTTTTT
j_call: TRBJ1-3; clone_size: few; v_call: TRBV20-1; d_call: -; cdr3_aa: CSAREGGNGNTIYF; cdr3_nt: TGCAGTGCTAGAGAAGGTGGTAATGGAAACACCATATATTTT
j_call: TRBJ1-2; clone_size: many; v_call: TRBV2; d_call: -; cdr3_aa: CASSEYDYGYTF; cdr3_nt: TGTGCCAGCAGTGAATACGACTATGGCTACACCTTC
j_call: TRBJ2-7; clone_size: many; v_call: TRBV6-2/TRBV6-3; d_call: TRBD1; cdr3_aa: CASSSPTGPYEQYF; cdr3_nt: TGTGCCAGCAGTTCCCCGACAGGGCCCTACGAGCAGTACTTC
j_call: TRBJ1-6; clone_size: many; v_call: TRBV20-1; d_call: -; cdr3_aa: CSGRDTGNSPLHF; cdr3_nt: TGCAGTGGTCGGGACACTGGGAATTCACCCCTCCACTTT
j_call: TRBJ2-5; clone_size: -; v_call: TRBV12-3/TRBV12-4; d_call: TRBD2; cdr3_aa: CASRTGLGIETQYF; cdr3_nt: TGTGCCAGCAGGACCGGACTAGGTATAGAGACCCAGTACTTC
j_call: TRBJ2-2; clone_size: few; v_call: TRBV25-1; d_call: -; cdr3_aa: CASSEYEPGELFF; cdr3_nt: TGTGCCAGCAGTGAATACGAACCCGGGGAGCTGTTTTTT
j_call: TRBJ2-3; clone_size: -; v_call: TRBV7-8; d_call: -; cdr3_aa: CASSLVRGRQLGTDTQYF; cdr3_nt: TGTGCCAGCAGCTTAGTTCGGGGGAGGCAACTGGGCACAGATACGCAGTATTTT
j_call: TRBJ1-1; clone_size: many; v_call: TRBV7-3; d_call: -; cdr3_aa: CASKEGTMNTEAFF; cdr3_nt: TGTGCCAGCAAGGAGGGTACCATGAACACTGAAGCTTTCTTT
j_call: TRBJ2-6; clone_size: -; v_call: TRBV12-3/TRBV12-4; d_call: -; cdr3_aa: CASNFRAGANVLTF; cdr3_nt: TGTGCCAGCAATTTCAGGGCTGGGGCCAACGTCCTGACTTTC
j_call: TRBJ2-1; clone_size: many; v_call: TRBV6-2/TRBV6-3; d_call: TRBD1; cdr3_aa: CASSYPLTGGSYNEQFF; cdr3_nt: TGTGCCAGCAGTTACCCATTGACAGGGGGATCCTACAATGAGCAGTTCTTC
j_call: TRBJ2-3; clone_size: many; v_call: TRBV15; d_call: TRBD1; cdr3_aa: CATRDRDTDTQYF; cdr3_nt: TGTGCCACCCGAGACAGGGACACAGATACGCAGTATTTT
j_call: TRBJ1-2; clone_size: many; v_call: TRBV27; d_call: -; cdr3_aa: CASSLGEAGGYTF; cdr3_nt: TGTGCCAGCAGTCTGGGGGAGGCGGGGGGCTACACCTTC